Only a few counts were recorded for the clone carrying this T cell receptor (beta chain). The antigen is not known. This record belongs to a study of beta chain features in type 1 diabetes. Study-level results: The naive, central memory and Treg TCRB repertoires showed an apparent similarity that was greater among patients than among healthy donors. Within each of all four CD4+ subsets, Type 1 diabetes patients had TCRB CDR3s that were moderately but significantly shorter.

Every bit of the isolated RNA underwent reverse transcription, so sequencing read expressed TCRB transcripts. The assay was immunoSEQ multiplex PCR, and TCRdb's table has in-frame clones only and misses some. The sample has about 180,000 clones; approximately 7.8% are singletons. Purity of each sorted population was above 95%. The material sequenced was central memory CD4+ T cells from blood. The receptor's source is a woman aged 40-49 years with type 1 diabetes.

The CDR3 DNA reads as TGTGCCAGTAAGAGGAGCGGGGGCGGAGAGACCCAGTACTTC. This translates into CASKRSGGGETQYF. The chain combines TRBV19 with TRBJ2-5; 8 nucleotides line up with TRBD2. The CDR3 contains 14 residues. CDR1 LNHDA and CDR2 SQIVND come from the germline V gene (reference sequence). V shed 7 bases and J 4 bases; nucleotides not matched to a gene: 8.